A single sample gave rise to the 8 T cell receptor beta chains below, sequenced in a study of technical replicates of blood from several donors. Data came from immunoSEQ multiplex PCR; TCRdb stores just in-frame clones and leaves some out. The sample lists under 100,000 clones; 94% were seen once. Specimen: T cells isolated from PBMCs. The receptors stem from a human donor in good health.

This chain links TRBV10-3 with TRBJ1-1; the D gene is possibly TRBD1 (5 bases). There are 13 residues in the CDR3. CDR1 is ENHRY and CDR2 is SYGVKD in the germline V gene. The ends were cut back, 6 bases at V and 4 bases at J, with 12 bases in the middle. CDR3 sequence reads: CAIRGGETTEAFF. CDR3 sequence (DNA): TGTGCCATCAGGGGGGGAGAGACCACTGAAGCTTTCTTT.

This clone has a handful of counts. The J gene is TRBJ2-1, the V gene TRBV28, with 9 bases that match TRBD2. Germline V CDR1 and CDR2: MDHEN, SYDVKM. The CDR3 extends over 14 amino acids. The junction had 9 bases not matched to a gene; V was cut back by 8 bases and J by 7 bases. The chain's CDR3 is CASSSSGALNEQFF. In nucleotides, the CDR3 is TGTGCCAGCTCTTCTAGCGGGGCCCTAAATGAGCAGTTCTTC.

This chain joins TRBV19 and TRBJ1-5; 7 bases align to TRBD1. In germline, CDR1 is LNHDA, CDR2 SQIVND (reference sequence). The CDR3 totals 16 residues. With V trimmed by 10 bases and J by 4 bases, 16 bases remained unmatched. The CDR3 is CATNGQADIPNQPQHF. The CDR3 nucleotides are TGTGCCACCAATGGACAGGCGGATATCCCAAATCAGCCCCAGCATTTT.

This clone was observed a single time. The V gene is TRBV27, the J gene TRBJ2-1; TRBD2 matches 11 bases. With V trimmed by 0 bases and J by 4 bases, 5 bases remained unmatched. Germline values: CDR1 MNHEY, CDR2 SMNVEV (reference sequence). CDR3 length: 17 amino acids. The CDR3, as DNA: TGTGCCAGCAGTTTATCGACTAGCGGGACCTTTTACAATGAGCAGTTCTTC. This codes for CASSLSTSGTFYNEQFF.

In this sample, this clone turned up once. V usage is TRBV6-1 and J usage is TRBJ2-7; 13 positions agree with TRBD2. The CDR3 contains 14 residues. V trimming: 8 bases; J trimming: 7 bases; junction bases outside the gene matches: 8. Germline loops: CDR1 MNHNS, CDR2 SASEGT. CDR3 region: CASCWTSGRIEQYF. CDR3 nucleotide sequence: TGTGCCAGCTGCTGGACTAGCGGGAGAATTGAGCAGTACTTC.

V is TRBV5-4 and J is TRBJ1-2; 7 bases map to TRBD1. The V and J ends lost 3 bases and 6 bases, in that order; junction bases with no gene match: 5. The CDR3 consists of 13 residues. The germline V gene encodes CDR1 SGHNT and CDR2 YYREEE (reference sequence). Here the CDR3 DNA reads TGTGCCAGCAGCTGGGGTCAGGGGGATGGCTACACCTTC. As protein: CASSWGQGDGYTF. Using reference TRBV5-4 and TRBJ1-2 for the parts outside the CDR3, the full variable domain is ETGVTQSPTHLIKTRGQQVTLRCSSQSGHNTVSWYQQALGQGPQFIFQYYREEENGRGNFPPRFSGLQFPNYSSELNVNALELDDSALYLCASSWGQGDGYTFGSGTRLTVV.

This clone has a single count. The CDR3, as DNA: TGTGCCAGCAGGCAGAGGGCCAACTACGAGCAGTACTTC. Its protein product is CASRQRANYEQYF. J is TRBJ2-7 and V is TRBV6-6; TRBD2 might be the D (5 bases). Per germline, CDR1 MNHNY and CDR2 SVGAGI (reference sequence). V lost 6 bases, J lost 3 bases, and 12 bases lay in between. The CDR3 spans 13 residues.

J is TRBJ1-5 and V is TRBV6-6; no firm D call. The length of the CDR3 is 14 residues. Germline V gene sequence: CDR1 MNHNY, CDR2 SVGAGI (reference sequence). Trimming took off 6 bases at V and 2 bases at J, with 11 bases between the two ends. The CDR3 bases are TGTGCCAGCAGCGACTCGCGGGGCAATCAGCCCCAGCATTTT. Translation: CASSDSRGNQPQHF.